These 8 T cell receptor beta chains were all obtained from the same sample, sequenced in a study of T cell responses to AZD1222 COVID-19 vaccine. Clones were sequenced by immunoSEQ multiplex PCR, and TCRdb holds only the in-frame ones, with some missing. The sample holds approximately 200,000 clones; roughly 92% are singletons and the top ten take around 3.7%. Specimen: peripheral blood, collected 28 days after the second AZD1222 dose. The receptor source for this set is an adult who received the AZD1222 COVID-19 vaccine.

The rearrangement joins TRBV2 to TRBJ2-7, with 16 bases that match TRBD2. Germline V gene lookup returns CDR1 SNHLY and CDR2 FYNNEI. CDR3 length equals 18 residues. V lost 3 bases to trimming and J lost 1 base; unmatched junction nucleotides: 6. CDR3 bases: TGTGCCAGCAGTGATGGGGGACTAGCGGGAGGGCTTTCCTACGAGCAGTACTTC. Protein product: CASSDGGLAGGLSYEQYF.

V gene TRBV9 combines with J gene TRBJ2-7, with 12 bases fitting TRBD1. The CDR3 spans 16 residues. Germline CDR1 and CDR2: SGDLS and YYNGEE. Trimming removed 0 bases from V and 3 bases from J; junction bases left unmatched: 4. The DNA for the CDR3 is TGTGCCAGCAGCGTAGTCGGGACAGGGGGCATCTACGAGCAGTACTTC. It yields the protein CASSVVGTGGIYEQYF.

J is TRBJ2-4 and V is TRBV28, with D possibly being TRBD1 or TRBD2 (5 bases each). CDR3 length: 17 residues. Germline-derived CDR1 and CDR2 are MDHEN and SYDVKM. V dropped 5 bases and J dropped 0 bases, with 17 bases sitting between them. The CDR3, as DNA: TGTGCCAGCAGTCTGGCAGGGACCGCGAGAGCCAAAAACATTCAGTACTTC. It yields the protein CASSLAGTARAKNIQYF.

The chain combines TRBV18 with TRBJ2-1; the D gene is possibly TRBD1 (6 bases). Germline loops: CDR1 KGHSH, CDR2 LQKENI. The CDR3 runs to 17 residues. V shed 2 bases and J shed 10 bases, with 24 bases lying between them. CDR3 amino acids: CASSPGGLVPVTGEQFF. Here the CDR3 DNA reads TGTGCCAGCTCACCAGGTGGCCTAGTTCCCGTCACAGGGGAGCAGTTCTTC.

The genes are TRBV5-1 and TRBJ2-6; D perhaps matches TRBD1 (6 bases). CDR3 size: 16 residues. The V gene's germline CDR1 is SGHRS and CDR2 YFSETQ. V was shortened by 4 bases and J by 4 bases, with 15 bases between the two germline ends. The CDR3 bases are TGCGCCAGCAGCCAAGCAGGGGCGTCCGGGGCCAACGTCCTGACTTTC. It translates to CASSQAGASGANVLTF.

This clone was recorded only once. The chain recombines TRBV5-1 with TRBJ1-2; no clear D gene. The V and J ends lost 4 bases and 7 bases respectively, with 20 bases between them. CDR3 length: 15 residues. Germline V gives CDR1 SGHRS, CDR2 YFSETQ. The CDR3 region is CASSTSAGASGGYTF. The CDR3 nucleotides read TGCGCCAGCAGCACCTCCGCGGGTGCCTCGGGTGGCTACACCTTC.

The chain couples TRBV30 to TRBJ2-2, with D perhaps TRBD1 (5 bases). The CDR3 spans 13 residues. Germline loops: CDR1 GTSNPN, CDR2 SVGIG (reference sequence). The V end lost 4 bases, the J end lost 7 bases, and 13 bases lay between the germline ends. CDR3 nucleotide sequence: TGTGCCTGGATAACAGGTGGCTACGGGGAGCTGTTTTTT. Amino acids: CAWITGGYGELFF. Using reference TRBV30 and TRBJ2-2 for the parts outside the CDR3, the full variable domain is SQTIHQWPATLVQPVGSPLSLECTVEGTSNPNLYWYRQAAGRGLQLLFYSVGIGQISSEVPQNLSASRPQDRQFILSSKKLLLSDSGFYLCAWITGGYGELFFGEGSRLTVL.

The CDR3 sequence is CASSIAGETQYF. In DNA form, the CDR3 reads TGTGCCAGCAGTATAGCGGGAGAGACCCAGTACTTC. The V gene is TRBV28, the J gene TRBJ2-5, with TRBD2 matching 7 bases. The CDR3 length is 12 residues. With V trimmed by 5 bases and J by 4 bases, 1 base remained unmatched. Germline V gene lookup returns CDR1 MDHEN and CDR2 SYDVKM.